This T cell receptor beta chain is from a study of CD8 T cells in Susac syndrome. Reverse transcription of roughly 0.5 to 1 ug RNA used random hexamers. One entry per CDR3 protein results from TCRdb running MiXCR on the immunoSEQ multiplex PCR reads. The sample has hundreds of thousands of distinct CDR3 sequences, approximately 85% seen once. The multiple sclerosis control group comprised treatment-naive patients with stable or active relapsing-remitting disease. Negative isolation was applied to CD8+ and CD4+ T cells, and FACS enrichment was applied to TEMRA cells. CDR1 is MNHEY and CDR2 is SMNVEV in the germline V gene (reference sequence). After removal of 8 bases from V and 4 bases from J, the junction contained 5 bases not matched to a gene. This CDR3 has 13 residues.

The chain is built from TRBV27 and TRBJ2-1, with 7 bases that match TRBD2. This TCR came from a human donor with multiple sclerosis. Material for sequencing was CD8+ T cells from PBMCs. DNA of the CDR3: TGTGCCAGCGGGAGGGAGGGATACAATGAGCAGTTCTTC. Encoded protein: CASGREGYNEQFF.